This is a list of T cell receptor beta chains from one sample in a study of blood T cell repertoires in COVID-19. Assay used: immunoSEQ multiplex PCR; TCRdb lists only in-frame clones, some missing. The sample lists some 30,000 clones; 89% were seen once. The sample consisted of peripheral blood. The receptors here all came from an elderly man with acute or convalescent COVID-19. The CDR3 runs from the conserved cysteine through the conserved F or W. A D gene is named only where the DNA matches it firmly.

cdr3_aa v_call d_call
CASSLPGGYYGYTF TRBV5-5 TRBD1
CASSIGSPGGKLFF TRBV19 .
CASSSSGYGYTF TRBV28 .
CASSPPGAPGNTIYF TRBV18 .
CASKFQEAYNEQFF TRBV6-5 .
CASSEAVSLWGEKLFF TRBV6-1 .
CASSSGQGTQYF TRBV11-3 TRBD1
CAISETRAYGYTF TRBV10-3 .
CASSLGRDTEAFF TRBV5-4 .
CASSPPGQIYEQYF TRBV18 TRBD1
CASSPGEGYQPQHF TRBV6-6 .
CASSLTGGLAEAFF TRBV5-1 TRBD1
CASTQRQGVYNEQFF TRBV5-1 TRBD1
CASSQDESGGQPQHF TRBV3-1/TRBV3-2 .
CASSLDRGSYEQFF TRBV11-2 .
CASSLGSPFRAKNIQYF TRBV13 .
CARDSPGNTIYF TRBV30 TRBD1
CASSKHHRPDRERQPQHF TRBV3-1/TRBV3-2 TRBD1
CASSPQGKETQYF TRBV28 .
CASSLILRQLDEQYF TRBV5-1 .
CASSIVPQNYGYTF TRBV19 .
CASSRPQLAGATYEQYF TRBV7-2 TRBD2
CASSLDRGNQPQHF TRBV11-2 TRBD1
CASSSHTSGGGTGELFF TRBV5-1 TRBD2
CASSFKGLAGRSYNEQFF TRBV7-2 TRBD2
CASSAGNSQRPQHF TRBV4-1 .
CASSPRDREGEQYF TRBV5-1 TRBD1
CASSLERAGRETQYF TRBV11-2 TRBD2
CATKSGDTSGANVLTF TRBV5-4 TRBD2
CASRPSGSTDTQYF TRBV5-1 .
CASSPRAAATNEKLFF TRBV3-1/TRBV3-2 .
CASSIRESYNEQFF TRBV19 .
CASDGGAGMGETQYF TRBV5-1 TRBD2
CASSIQVNTEAFF TRBV14 .
CASSDHGGDYSPLHF TRBV10-2 .
CASSASLAGGWDEQYF TRBV7-9 TRBD2
CASSLVHDRNYGYTF TRBV7-2 .
CASSLEGGGGYYGYTF TRBV5-4 .
CASSSLGGEQFF TRBV18 .
CASSYKAGLYNEQFF TRBV27 TRBD2
CASRFPSRTSRTDTQYF TRBV4-1 TRBD2
CASSLGVTSTQYF TRBV5-4 .
CASVTDSGLNEQFF TRBV27 .
CAWNGATNEKLFF TRBV30 .
CASGTSGTYNEQFF TRBV5-1 TRBD2
CASSSTGNTEAFF TRBV5-1 .
CASRNVESYGYTF TRBV5-6 .
CASSPVRGLPKEQYF TRBV7-8 TRBD2
CASSLGLGYEQYF TRBV5-1 .
CASSVGGRASATGELFF TRBV9 TRBD2
CASSLWDRGNTEAFF TRBV5-4 TRBD1
CASSTGLAPDTQYF TRBV7-9 TRBD2
CASSLESGAHTDTQYF TRBV7-2 .
CASSSVVPGTLKANYGYTF TRBV5-5 .
CASSEYRGRSNYGYTF TRBV6-1 TRBD1
CASKPSYNEQFF TRBV12-3/TRBV12-4 .
CASRETGSNQPQHF TRBV7-2 .
CASSFTGGGGQPQHF TRBV28 TRBD1
CASSFSAAFPEQYF TRBV11-3 .